This TCR beta chain was recorded in a study of T-cell reconstitution after alpha-beta-depleted transplantation in children. Study results and limitations: Once a year had passed after transplant, T-cell counts and diversity came mostly from newly produced T cells. Several hundred expanded graft clones reportedly gave rise to the alpha-beta T cells present about two months after transplant.

The CDR3 spans 14 residues. The junction had 5 bases not matched to a gene; V was cut back by 5 bases and J by 6 bases. Germline loops: CDR1 LGHNA, CDR2 YNFKEQ. This clonotype has only a few counts. Antigen: not known. It was with unique molecular identifiers that the TCRbeta library was prepared. TCRdb ran MiXCR on the PCR reads and lists one entry per CDR3 protein. The sample contains around 420,000 distinct CDR3 sequences, under 20% of which appear only once. Sequencing was performed on PBMCs, mostly from graft donor cells, taken 360 days after TCRalphabeta/CD19-depleted stem cell transplant. The chain has TRBV4-2 and TRBJ2-2; 8 bases match TRBD2. This clonotype was obtained from a boy under two years old who had a stem cell transplant for Wiskott-Aldrich syndrome, so the T cells may come from the graft donor. CDR3 protein: CASSTRGGPGELFF. CDR3 bases: TGTGCCAGCAGCACCCGGGGGGGCCCCGGGGAGCTGTTTTTT.